The text below deals with one TCR beta chain. This clonotype has ten or more counts. There is no known antigen for this receptor. No quality values exist for individual bases; no much larger clone is one base distant. Preparation of the library involved PCR. TCRdb records Illumina HiSeq 2500 as the sequencer. TCR libraries were prepared with molecular barcoding, using unique molecular identifiers to normalize TCRbeta repertoire quantification. In TCRdb, the public reads were trimmed at Q25 with fastp and aligned with MiXCR, with productive beta chains retained. Under each unique CDR3 protein, matching rows form one entry showing the most common genes and DNA. This sample holds roughly 170,000 distinct CDR3 sequences; about 6.4% were observed only once. The top ten constitute around 2.7% of the sample. This record comes from a study of T-cell reconstitution after alpha-beta-depleted transplantation in children (dated by TCRdb to about 2016). About the investigation overall: The study quantitatively tracked T-cell immune reconstitution after TCRalphabeta/CD19-depleted allogeneic hematopoietic cell transplantation in children using TCR repertoire profiling.

The V end loses 1 base and the J end loses 0 bases, and a stretch of 8 bases separates them. The germline V gene provides CDR1 SGHRS and CDR2 YFSETQ. Reading from cysteine to phenylalanine, the CDR3 counts 14 amino acids. The read is trimmed to its CDR3 DNA, 42 bases read in frame from base 1. Specimen: PBMCs from the stem cell graft donor, collected from the stem cell graft. The source of this sequence is a human donor who donated a stem cell graft to a child with Wiskott-Aldrich syndrome. The receptor chain draws on TRBV5-1 and TRBJ2-7; matching of 5 bases hints at TRBD1 as the D gene. The nucleotide sequence reads as follows: TGCGCCAGCAGCTTGTCAGGGAACTCCTACGAGCAGTACTTC. Translation gives CASSLSGNSYEQYF.